Following are 24 T cell receptor beta chains from one sample sequenced in a study of blood T cell repertoires in COVID-19. Produced via immunoSEQ multiplex PCR; TCRdb's table is partial and in-frame only. The table records fewer than 350,000 clones, 75% to 90% of them present only once. The sequenced material came from PBMCs or T cells enriched from blood (not recorded which). The receptors stem from a woman in her thirties or forties who had recovered from COVID-19.

This rearrangement joins TRBV5-1 to TRBJ2-1, with unresolved D. Germline V gene data show CDR1 as SGHRS and CDR2 as YFSETQ. The CDR3 runs 13 residues. Trimming removed 1 base at V and 2 bases at J, with 4 bases between. As DNA, the CDR3 is TGCGCCAGCAGCTTGTCGGCCTACAATGAGCAGTTCTTC. It codes for CASSLSAYNEQFF.

The chain joins TRBV5-4 to TRBJ2-4; perhaps TRBD2 as D (6 bases). The CDR3 contains 15 residues. The germline V gene encodes CDR1 SGHNT and CDR2 YYREEE (reference sequence). V gave up 4 bases and J gave up 0 bases, with 11 bases separating them. The CDR3 loop is CASSHSGLAKNIQYF. DNA of the CDR3: TGTGCCAGCAGCCATAGCGGCCTAGCCAAAAACATTCAGTACTTC.

This clone was detected only once. The chain combines TRBV2 with TRBJ2-7, with 8 bases matching TRBD2. This CDR3 has 15 residues. Trimming removed 6 bases from V and 0 bases from J; junction bases left unmatched: 7. Germline V gene sequence: CDR1 SNHLY, CDR2 FYNNEI. DNA for the CDR3: TGTGCCAGCAGGATGATAGCGGGAAGCTCCTACGAGCAGTACTTC. This codes for CASRMIAGSSYEQYF.

This sequence joins TRBV5-1 and TRBJ2-1, with 8 bases fitting TRBD2. Looked up from germline, CDR1 is SGHRS and CDR2 is YFSETQ. V lost 5 bases, J lost 3 bases, and 4 bases stayed unmatched. The length of the CDR3 is 14 residues. The CDR3 region has the DNA TGCGCCAGCAGGGAGCGGGAGTACTACAATGAGCAGTTCTTC. Translating gives CASREREYYNEQFF. Using reference TRBV5-1 and TRBJ2-1 for the parts outside the CDR3, the full variable domain is KAGVTQTPRYLIKTRGQQVTLSCSPISGHRSVSWYQQTPGQGLQFLFEYFSETQRNKGNFPGRFSGRQFSNSRSEMNVSTLELGDSALYLCASREREYYNEQFFGPGTRLTVL.

V is TRBV4-1 and J is TRBJ2-5, with D hard to call. This CDR3 region has 13 residues. Deletions cut 0 bases from V and 3 bases from J, with 5 bases between. CDR1 is MGHRA and CDR2 is YSYEKL in the germline V gene. The DNA of the CDR3 is TGCGCCAGCAGCCAAGATAACAAAGAGACCCAGTACTTC. Encoded protein: CASSQDNKETQYF.

The V gene is TRBV18, the J gene TRBJ1-1; TRBD1 agrees at 9 bases. CDR1 and CDR2 (germline): KGHSH, LQKENI. CDR3 size: 15 residues. After removal of 4 bases from V and 1 base from J, the junction contained 4 bases not matched to a gene. The CDR3, as DNA: TGTGCCAGCTCACAAACAGGGGGCTCGAACACTGAAGCTTTCTTT. It codes for CASSQTGGSNTEAFF. Filled out from reference TRBV18 and TRBJ1-1, the complete variable domain reads NAGVMQNPRHLVRRRGQEARLRCSPMKGHSHVYWYRQLPEEGLKFMVYLQKENIIDESGMPKERFSAEFPKEGPSILRIQQVVRGDSAAYFCASSQTGGSNTEAFFGQGTRLTVV.

This chain joins TRBV12-3 or TRBV12-4 and TRBJ2-2, with 7 bases aligning to TRBD1. CDR3 length equals 12 residues. V shed 7 bases, J shed 7 bases, and the junction held 3 bases outside the gene matches. CDR3 in amino acids: CASNRGIGELFF. CDR3 nucleotides: TGTGCCAGCAACAGGGGAATCGGGGAGCTGTTTTTT.

The chain carries TRBV6-5 and TRBJ2-1; 9 bases are a match to TRBD2. V dropped 8 bases and J dropped 6; count of bases not matched to a gene: 8. The germline V gene has CDR1 MNHEY and CDR2 SVGAGI. The CDR3 is made up of 14 amino acids. The CDR3 reads CASRGRGGPNEQFF. CDR3 sequence (DNA): TGTGCCAGCCGGGGGCGGGGGGGCCCCAATGAGCAGTTCTTC.

CDR3 protein: CASSYRRLQSYEQYF. DNA of the CDR3: TGTGCCAGCAGTTACCGCAGGCTCCAGTCCTACGAGCAGTACTTC. The chain employs TRBV6-6 and TRBJ2-7; D is unclear. CDR1 MNHNY and CDR2 SVGAGI come from the germline V gene (reference sequence). Trimming left V 2 bases short and J 1 base short, with 12 bases between. The CDR3 totals 15 residues.

The V call is TRBV6-5, the J call TRBJ1-2; D is unresolved. Germline V gene sequence: CDR1 MNHEY, CDR2 SVGAGI. The CDR3 loop spans 14 amino acids. Trimming pared 5 bases from V and 3 bases from J, leaving 13 bases between. The CDR3: CASSMVGVHYGYTF. As DNA, the CDR3 is TGTGCCAGCAGTATGGTCGGAGTGCACTATGGCTACACCTTC.

This chain uses TRBV12-2 with TRBJ2-3; the D call in the table, TRBD2, was not verified against the DNA. TRBV12-2 is deemed a pseudogene. The CDR3 covers 18 residues. The CDR3 region is CASRLARGLAGPTDTQYF. CDR3 in DNA: TGTGCAAGTCGCTTAGCCAGGGGACTAGCGGGACCCACAGATACGCAGTATTTT.

This chain uses TRBV2 with TRBJ2-7, with 10 bases lining up with TRBD1. Per the germline V gene, CDR1 is SNHLY and CDR2 is FYNNEI. With V trimmed by 8 bases and J by 6 bases, 7 bases remained unmatched. This CDR3 comprises 13 residues. In DNA form, the CDR3 reads TGTGCCAGCCGAGACAGGGGGCGGGCCGAGCAGTACTTC. It specifies CASRDRGRAEQYF.

This rearrangement joins TRBV7-2 to TRBJ2-3, with 9 bases matching TRBD2. Trimming at V came to 0 bases and at J to 0 bases, leaving 10 bases not matched to a gene. Germline assignment: CDR1 SGHTA and CDR2 FQGNSA. CDR3 size: 19 residues. The CDR3 DNA reads TGTGCCAGCAGCTTAGCGCTCGCGGGAGGGAGAGAGAGCACAGATACGCAGTATTTT. Encoded protein: CASSLALAGGRESTDTQYF.

The chain carries TRBV4-2 and TRBJ2-1; 7 bases map to TRBD2. Germline-derived CDR1 and CDR2 are LGHNA and YNFKEQ. V lost 4 bases to trimming and J lost 6 bases; unmatched junction nucleotides: 9. The CDR3 spans 15 residues. The CDR3 loop is CASSPYGRELNEQFF. The CDR3 nucleotides are TGTGCCAGCAGCCCCTATGGGCGGGAGCTCAATGAGCAGTTCTTC.

DNA of the CDR3: TGTGCCAGCAGATATTCCGGCAGCCCCGGGCTAGCGGGGGGATCTAGCACAGATACGCAGTATTTT. It is translated as CASRYSGSPGLAGGSSTDTQYF. This chain connects TRBV2 to TRBJ2-3, with 11 bases lining up with TRBD2. With 6 bases clipped from V and 0 bases from J, the junction kept 23 bases outside the gene matches. The CDR3 runs to 22 residues. In germline, CDR1 is SNHLY, CDR2 FYNNEI.

The genes are TRBV10-1 and TRBJ1-1; D call uncertain. V was clipped by 0 bases and J by 9 bases, with 11 bases between them. The CDR3 length is 13 residues. CDR1 is WNHNN, CDR2 SYGVQD, per germline (reference sequence). CDR3 sequence (DNA): TGCGCCAGCAGTGAGTCGAAGCTTCTGAAAGCTTTCTTT. Translating it yields CASSESKLLKAFF.

The chain uses TRBV2 and TRBJ2-7, with D possibly being TRBD1 (6 bases). CDR1 SNHLY and CDR2 FYNNEI come from the germline V gene. V lost 8 bases, J lost 5 bases, and 16 bases lay in between. This CDR3 has 13 amino acids. This CDR3 is CASAPQGRDEQYF. The CDR3, as DNA: TGTGCCAGCGCCCCACAGGGAAGGGACGAGCAGTACTTC.

This clone has a single count. The rearrangement uses TRBV9 and TRBJ2-7, with TRBD2 matching 12 bases. CDR1 is SGDLS, CDR2 YYNGEE, per germline. CDR3 size: 15 residues. Losses at the gene ends were 0 bases for V and 8 bases for J; bases not matched to a gene: 6. For the CDR3, the DNA is TGTGCCAGCAGCGTAGAGTCTAGCGGGAGGGGGAAGCAGTACTTC. Translated, it gives CASSVESSGRGKQYF.

This chain joins TRBV30 and TRBJ2-7, with a weak D call TRBD2 (6 bases). The CDR3 totals 16 residues. Germline lookup yields CDR1 GTSNPN and CDR2 SVGIG (reference sequence). The V end lost 0 bases, the J end lost 0 bases, and 15 bases lay between the germline ends. The CDR3 DNA follows: TGTGCCTGGAGTGTACCTCGGGAGCGGAGCTCCTACGAGCAGTACTTC. Translated: CAWSVPRERSSYEQYF.

This rearrangement joins TRBV28 to TRBJ2-7; D is unresolved. The V and J ends lost 3 bases and 0 bases respectively, with 9 bases between them. CDR1 MDHEN and CDR2 SYDVKM come from the germline V gene. This CDR3 region has 14 residues. CDR3 region: CASSFGGYSYEQYF. The CDR3 bases are TGTGCCAGCAGTTTCGGCGGTTACTCCTACGAGCAGTACTTC.

The chain links TRBV5-1 to TRBJ2-5, with a weak D call TRBD2 (5 bases). Trimming stripped 0 bases from V and 5 bases from J, with 8 bases between. Germline CDR1 is SGHRS and CDR2 is YFSETQ. The CDR3 has 13 amino acids. CDR3 sequence (DNA): TGCGCCAGCAGCTTGGCGGAGGTGGAGACCCAGTACTTC. This encodes CASSLAEVETQYF.

The chain uses TRBV10-3 and TRBJ2-7; maybe TRBD1 (6 bases). V lost 2 bases and J 3 bases, leaving 8 bases between the germline ends. The CDR3 has 13 amino acids. Per germline, CDR1 ENHRY and CDR2 SYGVKD. In DNA, the CDR3 is TGTGCCATCAGTGAGGTCAGGGGCTACGAGCAGTACTTC. As protein: CAISEVRGYEQYF.

The chain is built from TRBV19 and TRBJ1-1, with TRBD1 matching 7 bases. This CDR3 comprises 15 residues. Germline assignment: CDR1 LNHDA and CDR2 SQIVND (reference sequence). The V gene end was trimmed by 4 bases and the J gene end by 2 bases; junction bases not matched to a gene: 7. In nucleotides, the CDR3 is TGTGCCAGTAGTAAGGCAGGGGGAGGTAACACTGAAGCTTTCTTT. This sequence encodes CASSKAGGGNTEAFF.

The CDR3: CAISEDSYEQYF. CDR3 sequence (DNA): TGTGCCATCAGTGAGGACAGCTACGAGCAGTACTTC. The rearrangement uses TRBV10-3 and TRBJ2-7, with a tentative D call TRBD1 (5 bases). The CDR3 consists of 12 residues. V lost 2 bases to trimming and J lost 3 bases, with 5 bases between them. From germline, CDR1 is ENHRY and CDR2 SYGVKD.